The 2 T cell receptor beta chains below were found in one sample sequenced in a study of cytomegalovirus exposure and HLA in healthy donors listed by TCRdb under 2017. Library construction relied on the immunoSEQ multiplex PCR assay. The immuneACCESS repertoire file appears here via TCRdb, limited to in-frame rearrangements. These files lack a portion of the clones; in checked studies, under half of the deficit traces to unresolved V genes, and the cause of the others is not known. The sample contains some 110,000 clones, about nine tenths of them found a single time. About 1.8% of the sample lies in the top ten. The sample consisted of PBMCs. The source of these receptors is a young man in good health and CMV-seronegative.

V usage is TRBV7-2 and J usage is TRBJ1-3; no definite D call. Germline CDR1 and CDR2: SGHTA and FQGNSA. The CDR3 length is 16 residues. Trimming cost V 1 base and J 0 bases, with 10 bases left between them. CDR3 sequence: CASSLVPVGSGNTIYF. DNA of the CDR3: TGTGCCAGCAGCTTAGTCCCTGTCGGCTCTGGAAACACCATATATTTT.

The chain is built from TRBV7-7 and TRBJ2-7; TRBD2 agrees at 9 bases. V trimming: 5 bases; J trimming: 3 bases; junction bases outside the gene matches: 11. This CDR3 is built from 16 residues. Looked up from germline, CDR1 is SSHAT and CDR2 is FNYEAQ (reference sequence). The CDR3 protein is CASSQEFSGSLYEQYF. The CDR3, as DNA: TGTGCCAGCAGCCAGGAATTTAGCGGGAGTCTCTACGAGCAGTACTTC. Together with reference TRBV7-7 and TRBJ2-7, the CDR3 gives the full variable domain: GAGVSQSPRYKVTKRGQDVTLRCDPISSHATLYWYQQALGQGPEFLTYFNYEAQPDKSGLPSDRFSAERPEGSISTLTIQRTEQRDSAMYRCASSQEFSGSLYEQYFGPGTRLTVT.